A single sample is the source of the 24 T cell receptor beta chains below, sequenced in a study of T cells in Graves' hyperthyroidism and ophthalmopathy. TCR beta CDR3 region amplification was performed from RNA transcripts. When the TCR CDR3 underwent first-round RT-PCR, the HTBI primer set was used. MiXCR, applied by TCRdb to the multiplex PCR reads, yields one record per CDR3 protein. Among about half a million distinct CDR3 sequences listed, approximately 20% were seen once. Sample: blood. All receptors come from a man aged 40-55 years with Graves' ophthalmopathy.

There are many counts of this clonotype. The genes are TRBV10-3 and TRBJ1-1; 8 positions agree with TRBD1. The CDR3 consists of 14 residues. Trimming at V came to 6 bases and at J to 3 bases, leaving 6 bases not matched to a gene. From germline, CDR1 is ENHRY and CDR2 SYGVKD. The CDR3 region is CAIRTGTGYTEAFF. CDR3 nucleotides: TGTGCCATCAGGACCGGGACAGGATACACTGAAGCTTTCTTT.

This clonotype showed up many times. CDR3 bases: TGTGCCAGCAGTGAAGACCAGGGTGGATCCTACGAGCAGTACTTC. Its translation is CASSEDQGGSYEQYF. The genes are TRBV2 and TRBJ2-7; D might be TRBD1 (5 bases). CDR1 is SNHLY, CDR2 FYNNEI, per germline. This CDR3 region has 15 residues. V dropped 1 base and J dropped 1 base, with 11 bases sitting between them. The full variable domain, its missing parts supplied by reference TRBV2 and TRBJ2-7, is EPEVTQTPSHQVTQMGQEVILRCVPISNHLYFYWYRQILGQKVEFLVSFYNNEISEKSEIFDDQFSVERPDGSNFTLKIRSTKLEDSAMYFCASSEDQGGSYEQYFGPGTRLTVT.

The rearrangement links TRBV19 to TRBJ2-3; the match to TRBD1 covers 11 bases. Germline values: CDR1 LNHDA, CDR2 SQIVND (reference sequence). This CDR3 contains 16 residues. The V and J ends lost 1 base and 4 bases, in that order; junction bases with no gene match: 4. The CDR3 DNA reads as TGTGCCAGTAGTATAGGAGGACAGGGGGCAGCAGATACGCAGTATTTT. Its protein product is CASSIGGQGAADTQYF.

This clonotype was seen at least ten times. V gene TRBV2 combines with J gene TRBJ2-1; a possible D gene is TRBD1 (5 bases). The CDR3 runs to 16 residues. V was cut by 0 bases and J by 0 bases, with 9 bases left in between. CDR1 is SNHLY, CDR2 FYNNEI, per germline. In DNA form, the CDR3 reads TGTGCCAGCAGTGAAGCCCCAGGGCGCTCCTACAATGAGCAGTTCTTC. Residues: CASSEAPGRSYNEQFF.

This rearrangement joins TRBV10-3 to TRBJ2-7; TRBD1 matches 7 bases. V was clipped by 10 bases and J by 3 bases; unmatched bases: 9. Germline assignment: CDR1 ENHRY and CDR2 SYGVKD. The CDR3 loop spans 13 amino acids. CDR3 loop: CASQGGGFYEQYF. CDR3 coding DNA: TGTGCCAGCCAAGGGGGCGGATTCTACGAGCAGTACTTC.

V is TRBV6-1 and J is TRBJ2-6; D could derive from TRBD1 or TRBD2 (5 bases each). This CDR3 has 17 residues. The V end was cut by 4 bases, the J end by 0 bases, with 13 bases between. CDR1 is MNHNS, CDR2 SASEGT, per germline. The CDR3 coding sequence is TGTGCCAGCAGTGCCCCGGGACGTCCCTCTGGGGCCAACGTCCTGACTTTC. Translating it yields CASSAPGRPSGANVLTF.

This chain uses TRBV27 with TRBJ2-7; 14 bases map to TRBD2. The CDR3 length is 16 residues. V gave up 8 bases and J gave up 3 bases; unmatched junction bases: 9. CDR1 and CDR2 (germline): MNHEY, SMNVEV (reference sequence). The CDR3 loop reads CASRILGTSGGYEQYF. DNA of the CDR3: TGTGCCAGCCGTATTTTAGGGACTAGCGGGGGCTACGAGCAGTACTTC.

This clonotype was picked up a small number of times. The J gene is TRBJ2-5, the V gene TRBV18; TRBD1 is a possible D gene (6 bases). Germline loops: CDR1 KGHSH, CDR2 LQKENI. V was cut by 1 base and J by 1 base, with 7 bases left in between. The CDR3 consists of 14 residues. CDR3 residues: CASSPQGVQETQYF. In DNA, the CDR3 is TGTGCCAGCTCACCACAGGGGGTCCAAGAGACCCAGTACTTC.

The rearrangement links TRBV6-2 or TRBV6-3 to TRBJ2-1, with TRBD2 matching 10 bases. V trimming: 0 bases; J trimming: 9 bases; junction bases outside the gene matches: 5. The germline V gene encodes CDR1 MNHEY and CDR2 SVGEGT. This CDR3 contains 15 residues. CDR3 protein: CASSYSLAGEGEQFF. The CDR3 region has the DNA TGTGCCAGCAGTTACTCTCTAGCGGGAGAGGGTGAGCAGTTCTTC.

This chain joins TRBV20-1 and TRBJ2-7, with 13 bases matching TRBD2. This CDR3 contains 17 residues. In germline, CDR1 is DFQATT, CDR2 SNEGSKA (reference sequence). V lost 2 bases and J lost 3; bases outside the gene matches: 10. The CDR3 sequence: CSARHGVRLAGGYEQYF. The CDR3 DNA reads as TGCAGTGCTAGACACGGGGTCAGACTAGCGGGGGGCTACGAGCAGTACTTC.

This clonotype was seen at least ten times. The chain combines TRBV28 with TRBJ2-1, with 9 bases matching TRBD2. There are 16 residues in the CDR3. Germline loops: CDR1 MDHEN, CDR2 SYDVKM. J gave up 4 bases and V 3 bases, and 7 bases lay outside the gene matches. The CDR3 protein is CASSFSSGRKYNEQFF. CDR3 coding DNA: TGTGCCAGCAGTTTTTCAAGCGGGAGGAAATACAATGAGCAGTTCTTC.

This clonotype has a single count. The CDR3 DNA is TGCGCCAGCAGCATTCAACCCCTGATCGAGCAGTACTTC. It specifies CASSIQPLIEQYF. V gene TRBV4-3 combines with J gene TRBJ2-7; D is ambiguous. Trimming left V 5 bases short and J 6 bases short, with 14 bases between. The CDR3 covers 13 residues. Per germline, CDR1 LGHNA and CDR2 YSLEER.

This clonotype was detected a few times. J is TRBJ1-2 and V is TRBV6-1, with 7 bases fitting TRBD1. Germline V CDR1 and CDR2: MNHNS, SASEGT. With V trimmed by 5 bases and J by 5 bases, 5 bases remained unmatched. The CDR3 runs to 13 residues. The CDR3 coding sequence is TGTGCCAGCAGTTTAAGGGACAGATATGGCTACACCTTC. Its translation is CASSLRDRYGYTF.

This clonotype was detected ten times or more. The genes are TRBV5-1 and TRBJ1-2; D gene unclear. With 0 bases removed from V and 4 bases from J, the gap between germline ends came to 7 bases. Germline CDR1 and CDR2: SGHRS and YFSETQ. The CDR3 totals 13 residues. The CDR3 sequence is CASSLEGSYGYTF. The CDR3 DNA is TGCGCCAGCAGCTTGGAAGGATCCTATGGCTACACCTTC.

This clonotype has ten or more counts. The gene calls are TRBV20-1 and TRBJ2-3; D unclear. V lost 3 bases and J 8 bases, leaving 12 bases between the germline ends. CDR1 is DFQATT and CDR2 is SNEGSKA in the germline V gene (reference sequence). CDR3 length: 12 residues. CDR3: CSASPLVGTQYF. DNA for the CDR3: TGCAGTGCTAGTCCCTTAGTGGGTACGCAGTATTTT.

This clonotype showed up many times. The rearrangement links TRBV7-8 to TRBJ2-1; 10 bases match TRBD2. The CDR3 has 16 residues. Germline CDR1 is SGHVS and CDR2 is FQNEAQ. J was trimmed by 4 bases and V by 4 bases; bases with no gene match: 7. In DNA, the CDR3 is TGTGCCAGCAGCTCCGGACTAGCGGTCAATTACAATGAGCAGTTCTTC. Its translation: CASSSGLAVNYNEQFF.

In its sample, this clonotype was seen many times. The genes are TRBV2 and TRBJ2-1; 7 bases align to TRBD2. This CDR3 contains 11 residues. Germline assignment: CDR1 SNHLY and CDR2 FYNNEI. With 7 bases clipped from V and 10 bases from J, the junction kept 4 bases outside the gene matches. CDR3 coding DNA: TGTGCCAGCATGGTCGGGAGGGAGCAGTTCTTC. Its protein is CASMVGREQFF.

V is TRBV15 and J is TRBJ1-2, with D possibly TRBD1 on 6 matching bases. Germline V gene lookup returns CDR1 LNHNV and CDR2 YYDKDF (reference sequence). CDR3 length equals 17 residues. Trimming removed 4 bases at V and 6 bases at J, with 24 bases between. The CDR3 DNA follows: TGTGCCACCAGCATTAATATCGATACAGGGAGAGTTGATGGCTACACCTTC. Translation: CATSINIDTGRVDGYTF.

Comment on this clonotype: In this CDR3 the conserved last residue, phenylalanine or tryptophan, is missing, so a read error is likely. J is TRBJ1-5 and V is TRBV18; a possible D gene is TRBD1 (5 bases). This CDR3 is 14 amino acids long. Germline V gives CDR1 KGHSH, CDR2 LQKENI. The CDR3 reads CASAPRDGPVAQHL. CDR3 sequence (DNA): TGTGCCAGCGCACCCCGGGACGGACCAGTGGCCCAGCATCTT.

The chain joins TRBV10-3 to TRBJ1-1, with a tentative D call TRBD1 (5 bases). CDR3 length: 13 amino acids. Germline values: CDR1 ENHRY, CDR2 SYGVKD. V was shortened by 5 bases and J by 1 base, with 8 bases between the two germline ends. The CDR3 protein is CAISFQGNTEAFF. In DNA, the CDR3 is TGTGCCATCAGTTTCCAGGGGAACACTGAAGCTTTCTTT.

This clonotype was detected many times. V usage is TRBV11-2 and J usage is TRBJ2-1; TRBD2 matches 12 bases. The CDR3 contains 15 residues. The V segment lost 5 bases and the J segment 4 bases; nucleotides outside the gene matches: 3. Germline V gene lookup returns CDR1 SGHAT and CDR2 FQNNGV. The CDR3 here is CASSPSGGVYNEQFF. The CDR3, as DNA: TGTGCCAGCAGCCCTAGCGGGGGGGTTTACAATGAGCAGTTCTTC.

This clonotype was picked up many times. V usage is TRBV30 and J usage is TRBJ2-7; TRBD2 matches 12 bases. V was pared by 1 base and J by 6 bases, with 7 bases of the junction left unmatched. The CDR3 has 15 amino acids. Germline V lookup: CDR1 GTSNPN, CDR2 SVGIG (reference sequence). The CDR3 DNA sequence: TGTGCCTGGAGTGCGACGGGACTAGCGGGCCTCGAGCAGTACTTC. Protein: CAWSATGLAGLEQYF. The full variable domain, in which reference TRBV30 and TRBJ2-7 provide the parts outside the CDR3, is SQTIHQWPATLVQPVGSPLSLECTVEGTSNPNLYWYRQAAGRGLQLLFYSVGIGQISSEVPQNLSASRPQDRQFILSSKKLLLSDSGFYLCAWSATGLAGLEQYFGPGTRLTVT.

The rearrangement links TRBV6-1 to TRBJ2-1, with 11 bases aligning to TRBD2. The CDR3 sequence is 16 residues long. Germline loops: CDR1 MNHNS, CDR2 SASEGT. The trim removed 8 bases at V and 9 bases at J, leaving 15 bases unmatched. The CDR3 DNA reads TGTGCCAGCTTTATGAGACTAGCGGGGAGTTTTAGTGAGCAGTTCTTC. This sequence encodes CASFMRLAGSFSEQFF.

The chain has TRBV5-1 and TRBJ2-7; 7 positions match TRBD2. Germline V lookup: CDR1 SGHRS, CDR2 YFSETQ. Unmatched junction bases numbered 6, after V lost 1 base and J lost 5 bases. CDR3 length: 14 amino acids. The CDR3, as DNA: TGCGCCAGCAGCTTGCTAAGCGGGACTGACGAGCAGTACTTC. Translating it yields CASSLLSGTDEQYF.